Listed below are T cell receptor beta chains from one sample, sequenced in a study of blood T cell repertoires in COVID-19. Data came from immunoSEQ multiplex PCR; TCRdb stores just in-frame clones and leaves some out. The table includes over 250,000 clones, 85% detected once. The specimen sequenced was peripheral blood. The receptors derive from a human donor in a cohort sampled during active COVID-19. Each CDR3 is given with its conserved first and last residue. D genes are given only for firm matches. Clone size is shown for a subset of rows, as once, few, many or a class of expanded clone.

>TRBJ1-1|TRBD1|once|TRBV19
CASSVVGGLNTEAFF
TGTGCCAGTAGCGTTGTAGGGGGCTTGAACACTGAAGCTTTCTTT
>TRBJ2-1|NA|NA|TRBV11-3
CASSPLRGSYNEQFF
TGTGCCAGCAGCCCCCTAAGGGGCTCCTACAATGAGCAGTTCTTC
>TRBJ2-1|TRBD2|NA|TRBV27
CASSLSSGTSRDNEQFF
TGTGCCAGCAGTTTAAGTTCGGGGACTAGCCGAGACAATGAGCAGTTCTTC
>TRBJ2-7|NA|NA|TRBV9
CASSSGTSAYEQYF
TGTGCCAGCAGTTCCGGGACTTCCGCCTACGAGCAGTACTTC
>TRBJ2-3|TRBD1|NA|TRBV18
CASSSTGETDTQYF
TGTGCCAGCTCATCGACAGGGGAGACAGATACGCAGTATTTT
>TRBJ2-7|TRBD1|NA|TRBV5-1
CASSLDRGDDEQYF
TGCGCCAGCAGCTTGGACAGGGGGGACGACGAGCAGTACTTC
>TRBJ2-7|TRBD2|NA|TRBV30
CAWSASGRPYEQYF
TGTGCCTGGAGTGCCAGCGGGAGACCCTACGAGCAGTACTTC
>TRBJ1-5|NA|NA|TRBV6-5
CASSPSPSGGQPQHF
TGTGCCAGCAGTCCTAGCCCTTCCGGAGGGCAGCCCCAGCATTTT
>TRBJ2-5|TRBD2|NA|TRBV4-2
CASSQEAGGRETQYF
TGTGCCAGCAGCCAAGAAGCGGGAGGTCGGGAGACCCAGTACTTC
>TRBJ2-7|TRBD1|NA|TRBV6-5
CAIKRRGPYEQYF
TGTGCCATCAAACGAAGGGGGCCCTACGAGCAGTACTTC
>TRBJ2-7|NA|NA|TRBV5-5
CASSFYRASEQYF
TGTGCCAGCAGCTTCTACAGGGCCAGCGAGCAGTACTTC
>TRBJ2-3|TRBD1|NA|TRBV28
CASSLGGQATDTQYF
TGTGCCAGCAGTTTAGGGGGACAGGCCACAGATACGCAGTATTTT
>TRBJ2-7|NA|once|TRBV2
CASSFRGSSYEQYF
TGTGCCAGCTCTTTCCGGGGGAGCTCCTACGAGCAGTACTTC
>TRBJ1-1|NA|NA|TRBV18
CASSPPGRQVTEAFF
TGTGCCAGCTCACCACCGGGGCGACAGGTCACTGAAGCTTTCTTT
>TRBJ2-2|NA|NA|TRBV24-1
CATGRRNTGELFF
TGTGCCACCGGCAGAAGGAACACCGGGGAGCTGTTTTTT
>TRBJ2-7|TRBD2|NA|TRBV5-8
CASSSLWTSGSSYEQYF
TGTGCCAGCAGCTCACTATGGACTAGCGGGAGCTCCTACGAGCAGTACTTC